The 13 T cell receptor beta chains listed next were all sequenced from one sample in a study of T cell changes during pregnancy in multiple sclerosis. Clones were read by immunoSEQ multiplex PCR, and TCRdb kept only the in-frame ones, dropping some. The sample holds 130,000 or so clones, 93% seen once. The material was peripheral blood, obtained before pregnancy. The receptors shown here come from a female donor with multiple sclerosis, enrolled in a pregnancy study.

This chain uses TRBV21-1 with TRBJ2-2; the D call in the table, TRBD2, was not verified against the DNA. TRBV21-1 is shown as a pseudogene. The CDR3 runs to 15 residues. CDR3 bases: TGTGCCAGCATCCCTCCGGGGTGGGACACCGGGGAGCTGTTTTTT. This translates into CASIPPGWDTGELFF.

The rearrangement uses TRBV14 and TRBJ2-5, with D maybe TRBD2 (5 bases). The germline gives CDR1 SGHDN, CDR2 FVKESK. V was pared by 1 base and J by 2 bases, with 14 bases between. The CDR3 spans 16 residues. The CDR3 DNA is TGTGCCAGCAGCCAAGGGAGAGGGAGTACACAAGAGACCCAGTACTTC. This gives the protein CASSQGRGSTQETQYF.

The V gene is TRBV6-1, the J gene TRBJ2-7; the D gene is possibly TRBD1 (6 bases). The V end was cut by 6 bases, the J end by 0 bases, with 15 bases between. The germline V gene has CDR1 MNHNS and CDR2 SASEGT. The CDR3 totals 15 residues. DNA for the CDR3: TGTGCCAGCAGCGCCGGACGAGGGGGCTCCTACGAGCAGTACTTC. Translating it yields CASSAGRGGSYEQYF.

The rearrangement links TRBV30 to TRBJ1-4; D uncertain. The germline V and J ends were trimmed by 0 bases and 0 bases, with 14 bases remaining between them. Germline loops: CDR1 GTSNPN, CDR2 SVGIG (reference sequence). The length of the CDR3 is 17 residues. The CDR3 loop reads CAWSVARTRPTNEKLFF. The CDR3 nucleotides are TGTGCCTGGAGTGTAGCCCGAACCCGCCCAACTAATGAAAAACTGTTTTTT.

V usage is TRBV18 and J usage is TRBJ2-3, with TRBD2 matching over 10 bases. The CDR3 sequence is 18 residues long. With V trimmed by 3 bases and J by 3 bases, 12 bases remained unmatched. The germline gives CDR1 KGHSH, CDR2 LQKENI. The CDR3: CASSPLAGGPPGTDTQYF. CDR3 DNA sequence: TGTGCCAGCTCACCGTTAGCGGGGGGACCGCCGGGGACAGATACGCAGTATTTT.

The chain combines TRBV7-2 with TRBJ1-1; a weak D match, TRBD1 (6 bases). The germline V gene has CDR1 SGHTA and CDR2 FQGNSA. V lost 5 bases to trimming and J lost 0 bases, with 10 bases between them. This CDR3 region has 14 residues. The CDR3 here is CASSVTGLNTEAFF. The CDR3 nucleotides read TGTGCCAGCAGCGTAACAGGGCTGAACACTGAAGCTTTCTTT.

In DNA, the CDR3 is TGTGCCAGCAGCTTAGTGGGACTAGCGGGTCTGGACTCCTACAATGAGCAGTTCTTC. It yields the protein CASSLVGLAGLDSYNEQFF. The chain recombines TRBV7-2 with TRBJ2-1; TRBD2 matches at 12 bases. V dropped 1 base and J dropped 0; count of bases not matched to a gene: 7. The CDR3 length is 19 residues. Per the germline V gene, CDR1 is SGHTA and CDR2 is FQGNSA.

V gene TRBV9 combines with J gene TRBJ2-7, with 9 bases aligning to TRBD1. In germline, CDR1 is SGDLS, CDR2 YYNGEE. Unmatched junction bases numbered 3, after V lost 2 bases and J lost 3 bases. The CDR3 has 14 residues. The CDR3 sequence: CASSVGTGLYEQYF. The CDR3 nucleotides are TGTGCCAGCAGCGTTGGGACAGGGCTCTACGAGCAGTACTTC.

V and J are TRBV5-4 and TRBJ2-1; D is ambiguous. Trimming stripped 0 bases from V and 7 bases from J, with 8 bases between. CDR3 size: 13 residues. The germline gives CDR1 SGHNT, CDR2 YYREEE (reference sequence). The CDR3 DNA sequence: TGTGCCAGCAGCTTGGTCAGTTTGAATGAGCAGTTCTTC. It specifies CASSLVSLNEQFF.

This chain links TRBV5-1 with TRBJ2-7; TRBD1 is a possible D gene (6 bases). Germline V lookup: CDR1 SGHRS, CDR2 YFSETQ. This CDR3 spans 11 amino acids. The germline V and J ends were trimmed by 9 bases and 3 bases, with 10 bases remaining between them. CDR3 DNA sequence: TGCGCCATTACGGACAGCTACGAGCAGTACTTC. It specifies CAITDSYEQYF.

This clone appeared a single time. The chain couples TRBV6-5 to TRBJ1-5; D is perhaps TRBD1 (6 bases). Germline CDR1 MNHEY, CDR2 SVGAGI. The CDR3 contains 13 residues. Trimming removed 6 bases from V and 3 bases from J, with 9 bases in between. CDR3 residues: CASSRGANQPQHF. The CDR3 DNA reads as TGTGCCAGCAGCAGGGGAGCCAATCAGCCCCAGCATTTT.

The chain links TRBV14 to TRBJ2-3; D is perhaps TRBD2 (5 bases). Trimming left V 1 base short and J 0 bases short, with 5 bases between. The germline gives CDR1 SGHDN, CDR2 FVKESK. The length of the CDR3 is 14 residues. The CDR3 is CASSQGTSTDTQYF. In DNA form, the CDR3 reads TGTGCCAGCAGCCAAGGGACTAGCACAGATACGCAGTATTTT.

This clone was seen a few times. Other DNA sequences in the sample encode the same CDR3. The chain combines TRBV9 with TRBJ1-2; D unresolved. The CDR3 spans 14 residues. Germline lookup yields CDR1 SGDLS and CDR2 YYNGEE. Trimming removed 2 bases from V and 2 bases from J, with 10 bases in between. The CDR3 sequence: CASSVGGSNYGYTF. The CDR3 DNA reads TGTGCCAGCAGCGTGGGAGGGTCCAACTATGGCTACACCTTC.